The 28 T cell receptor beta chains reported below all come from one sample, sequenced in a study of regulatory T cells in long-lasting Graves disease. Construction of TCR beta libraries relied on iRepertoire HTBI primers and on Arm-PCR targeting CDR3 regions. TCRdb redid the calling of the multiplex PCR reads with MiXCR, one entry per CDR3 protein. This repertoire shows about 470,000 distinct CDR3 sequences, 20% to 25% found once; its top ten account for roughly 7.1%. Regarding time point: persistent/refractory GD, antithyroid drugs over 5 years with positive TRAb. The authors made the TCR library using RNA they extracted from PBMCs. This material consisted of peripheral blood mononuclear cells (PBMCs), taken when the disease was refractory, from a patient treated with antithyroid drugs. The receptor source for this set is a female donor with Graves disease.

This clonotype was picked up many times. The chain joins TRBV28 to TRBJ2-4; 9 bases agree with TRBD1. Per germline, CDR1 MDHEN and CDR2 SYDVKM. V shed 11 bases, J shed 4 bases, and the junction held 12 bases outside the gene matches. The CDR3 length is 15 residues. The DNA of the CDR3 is TGTGCCCGCGGGGGTTGGGACAGGGATAAAAACATTCAGTACTTC. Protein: CARGGWDRDKNIQYF.

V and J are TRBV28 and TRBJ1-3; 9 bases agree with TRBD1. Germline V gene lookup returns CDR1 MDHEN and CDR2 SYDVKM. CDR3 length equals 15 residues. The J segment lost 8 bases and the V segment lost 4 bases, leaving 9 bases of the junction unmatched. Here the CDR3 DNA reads TGTGCCAGCAGTTCTGGACAGGGGATTGTAGACACCATATATTTT. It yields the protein CASSSGQGIVDTIYF.

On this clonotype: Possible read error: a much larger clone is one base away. CDR3 in DNA: TGTGCCACCAGCCCTCAGGGACAGGGTATCAAGCAGTACTTC. Protein product: CATSPQGQGIKQYF. The rearrangement links TRBV15 to TRBJ2-7, with 9 bases fitting TRBD1. Trimming cost V 5 bases and J 8 bases; bases outside gene matches: 10. The CDR3 runs 14 residues. Germline CDR1 LNHNV, CDR2 YYDKDF (reference sequence).

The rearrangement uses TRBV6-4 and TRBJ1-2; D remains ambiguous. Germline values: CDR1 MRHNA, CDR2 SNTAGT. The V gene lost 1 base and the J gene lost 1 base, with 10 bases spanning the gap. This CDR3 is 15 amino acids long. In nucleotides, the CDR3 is TGTGCCAGCAGTGACTACCCGCGGGGTAACTATGGCTACACCTTC. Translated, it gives CASSDYPRGNYGYTF.

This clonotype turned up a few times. The CDR3 DNA reads as TGCAGTGCTAGGGGGACAGGGGACCCGAACACTGAAGCTTTCTTT. Translated, it gives CSARGTGDPNTEAFF. The chain employs TRBV20-1 and TRBJ1-1, with 10 bases aligning to TRBD1. J lost 1 base, V lost 3 bases, and 5 bases had no gene match. Looked up from germline, CDR1 is DFQATT and CDR2 is SNEGSKA (reference sequence). There are 15 residues in the CDR3.

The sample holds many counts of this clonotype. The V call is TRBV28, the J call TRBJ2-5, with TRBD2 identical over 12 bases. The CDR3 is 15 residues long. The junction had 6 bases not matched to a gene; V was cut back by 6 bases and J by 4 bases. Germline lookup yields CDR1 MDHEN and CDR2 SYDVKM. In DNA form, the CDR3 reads TGTGCCAGCAGCCCTCCTAGCGGGAGGGGAGAGACCCAGTACTTC. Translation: CASSPPSGRGETQYF. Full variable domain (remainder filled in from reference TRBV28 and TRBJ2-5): DVKVTQSSRYLVKRTGEKVFLECVQDMDHENMFWYRQDPGLGLRLIYFSYDVKMKEKGDIPEGYSVSREKKERFSLILESASTNQTSMYLCASSPPSGRGETQYFGPGTRLLVL.

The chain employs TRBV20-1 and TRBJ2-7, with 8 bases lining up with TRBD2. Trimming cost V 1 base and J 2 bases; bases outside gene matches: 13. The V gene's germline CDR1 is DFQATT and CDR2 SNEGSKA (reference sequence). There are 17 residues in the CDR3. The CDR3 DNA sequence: TGCAGTGCTAGAGGAGGTGATATTAGCGGGGACCCCTACGAGCAGTACTTC. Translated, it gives CSARGGDISGDPYEQYF.

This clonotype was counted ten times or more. CDR3 sequence reads: CASNPTGTGQPQHF. The CDR3 nucleotides read TGTGCCAGCAACCCCACAGGGACAGGCCAGCCCCAGCATTTT. The chain links TRBV6-1 to TRBJ1-5; 8 bases are shared with TRBD1. CDR3 length equals 14 residues. CDR1 is MNHNS and CDR2 is SASEGT in the germline V gene. After removal of 7 bases from V and 7 bases from J, the junction contained 9 bases not matched to a gene.

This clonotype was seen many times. As DNA, the CDR3 is TGTGCCAGCAGTTACGACAGAACTCGCCCGAACACTGAAGCTTTCTTT. This gives the protein CASSYDRTRPNTEAFF. The rearrangement uses TRBV6-2 or TRBV6-3 and TRBJ1-1, with D perhaps TRBD1 (5 bases). CDR1 MNHEY and CDR2 SVGEGT come from the germline V gene. The CDR3 totals 16 residues. The V and J ends lost 2 bases and 1 base respectively, with 14 bases between them.

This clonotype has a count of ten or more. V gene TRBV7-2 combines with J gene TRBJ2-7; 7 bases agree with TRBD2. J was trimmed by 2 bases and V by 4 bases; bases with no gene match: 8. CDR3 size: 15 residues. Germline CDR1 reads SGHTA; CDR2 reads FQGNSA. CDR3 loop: CASSSALGGAYEQYF. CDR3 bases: TGTGCCAGCAGCTCCGCCTTGGGAGGGGCCTACGAGCAGTACTTC.

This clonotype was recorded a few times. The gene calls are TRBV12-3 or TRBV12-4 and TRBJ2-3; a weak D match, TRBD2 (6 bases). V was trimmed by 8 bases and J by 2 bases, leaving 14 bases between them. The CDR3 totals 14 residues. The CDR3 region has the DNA TGTGCCAGCGCCTGGTCGGGGGACACAGATACGCAGTATTTT. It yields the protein CASAWSGDTDTQYF.

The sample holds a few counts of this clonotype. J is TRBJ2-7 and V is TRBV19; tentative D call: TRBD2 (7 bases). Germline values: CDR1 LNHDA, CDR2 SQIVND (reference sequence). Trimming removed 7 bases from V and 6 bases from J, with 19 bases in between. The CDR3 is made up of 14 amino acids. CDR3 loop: CASTQGGASAEQYF. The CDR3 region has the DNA TGTGCCAGTACCCAAGGGGGGGCTAGCGCCGAGCAGTACTTC.

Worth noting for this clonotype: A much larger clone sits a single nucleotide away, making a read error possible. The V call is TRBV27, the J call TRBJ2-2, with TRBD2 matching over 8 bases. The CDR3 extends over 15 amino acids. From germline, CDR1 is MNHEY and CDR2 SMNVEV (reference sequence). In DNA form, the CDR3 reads TGTGCCAGCAGTTTAGGGGCCGGGGGGGCCGGGGAGCTGTCTTTT. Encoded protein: CASSLGAGGAGELSF.

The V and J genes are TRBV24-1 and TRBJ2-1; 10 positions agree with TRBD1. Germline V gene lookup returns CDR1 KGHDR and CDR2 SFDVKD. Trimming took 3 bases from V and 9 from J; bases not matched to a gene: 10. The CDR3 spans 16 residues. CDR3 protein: CATSDAGTGALGEQFF. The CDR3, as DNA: TGTGCCACCAGTGATGCCGGGACAGGGGCACTCGGTGAGCAGTTCTTC.

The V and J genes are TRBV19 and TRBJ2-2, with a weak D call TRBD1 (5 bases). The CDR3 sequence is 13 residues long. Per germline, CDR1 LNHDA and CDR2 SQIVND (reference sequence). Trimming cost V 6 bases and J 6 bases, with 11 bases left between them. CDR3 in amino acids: CASRSGFAGELFF. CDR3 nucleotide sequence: TGTGCCAGTAGATCAGGGTTTGCCGGGGAGCTGTTTTTT.

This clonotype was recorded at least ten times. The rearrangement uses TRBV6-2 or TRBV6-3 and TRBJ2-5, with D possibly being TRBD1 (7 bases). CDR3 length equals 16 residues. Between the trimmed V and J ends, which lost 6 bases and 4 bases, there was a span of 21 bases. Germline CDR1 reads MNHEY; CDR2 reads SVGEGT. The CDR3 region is CASRGGGRVALETQYF. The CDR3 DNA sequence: TGTGCCAGCAGAGGAGGGGGCAGGGTGGCTCTAGAGACCCAGTACTTC.

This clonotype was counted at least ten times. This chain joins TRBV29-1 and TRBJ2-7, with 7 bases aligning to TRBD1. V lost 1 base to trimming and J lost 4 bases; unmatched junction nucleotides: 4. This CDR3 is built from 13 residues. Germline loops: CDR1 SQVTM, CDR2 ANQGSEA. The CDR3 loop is CSVEGDRIYEQYF. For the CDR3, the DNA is TGCAGCGTTGAAGGGGACAGAATATACGAGCAGTACTTC.

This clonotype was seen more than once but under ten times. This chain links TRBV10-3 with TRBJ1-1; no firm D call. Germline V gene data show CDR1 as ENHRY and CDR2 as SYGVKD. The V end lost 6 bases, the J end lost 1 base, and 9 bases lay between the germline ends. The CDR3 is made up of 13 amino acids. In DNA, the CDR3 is TGTGCCATCAGCAAGGCGACGAACACTGAAGCTTTCTTT. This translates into CAISKATNTEAFF.

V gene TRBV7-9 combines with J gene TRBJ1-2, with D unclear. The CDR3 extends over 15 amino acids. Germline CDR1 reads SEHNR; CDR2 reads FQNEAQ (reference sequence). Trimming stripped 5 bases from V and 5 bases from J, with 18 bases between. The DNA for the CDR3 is TGTGCCAGCAGCCACAAGGACGGGAACTCGTATGGCTACACCTTC. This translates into CASSHKDGNSYGYTF. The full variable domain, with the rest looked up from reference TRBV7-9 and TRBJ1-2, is DTGVSQNPRHKITKRGQNVTFRCDPISEHNRLYWYRQTLGQGPEFLTYFQNEAQLEKSRLLSDRFSAERPKGSFSTLEIQRTEQGDSAMYLCASSHKDGNSYGYTFGSGTRLTVV.

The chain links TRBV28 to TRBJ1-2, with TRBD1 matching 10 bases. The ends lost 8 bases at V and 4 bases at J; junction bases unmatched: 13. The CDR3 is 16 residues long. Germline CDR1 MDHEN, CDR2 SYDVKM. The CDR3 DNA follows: TGTGCCAGCGGGACGACAGGGGGCGCAGGCCCCTATGGCTACACCTTC. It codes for CASGTTGGAGPYGYTF.

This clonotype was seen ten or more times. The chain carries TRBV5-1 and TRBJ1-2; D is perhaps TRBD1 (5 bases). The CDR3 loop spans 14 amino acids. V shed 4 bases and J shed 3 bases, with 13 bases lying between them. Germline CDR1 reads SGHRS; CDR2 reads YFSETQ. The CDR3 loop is CASSLVSGDYGYTF. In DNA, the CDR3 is TGCGCCAGCAGCCTGGTATCGGGGGACTATGGCTACACCTTC.

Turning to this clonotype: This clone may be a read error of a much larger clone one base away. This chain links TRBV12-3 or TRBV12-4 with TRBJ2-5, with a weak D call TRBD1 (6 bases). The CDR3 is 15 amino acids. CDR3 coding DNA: TGTGCCAACAGTGAGGGAGCAGGGGCGCCGGAGACCCAGTACTTC. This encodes CANSEGAGAPETQYF.

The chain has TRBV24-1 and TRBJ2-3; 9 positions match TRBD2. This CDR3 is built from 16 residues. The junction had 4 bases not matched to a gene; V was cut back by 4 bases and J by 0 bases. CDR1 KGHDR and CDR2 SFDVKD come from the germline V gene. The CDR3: CATSDWTSASTDTQYF. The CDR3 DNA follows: TGTGCCACCAGTGACTGGACTAGCGCGAGCACAGATACGCAGTATTTT.

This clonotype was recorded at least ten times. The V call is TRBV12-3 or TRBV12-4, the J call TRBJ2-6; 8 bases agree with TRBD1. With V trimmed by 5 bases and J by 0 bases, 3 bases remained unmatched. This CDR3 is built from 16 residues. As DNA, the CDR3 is TGTGCCAGCAGTGGGACAGGAGCCTCTGGGGCCAACGTCCTGACTTTC. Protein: CASSGTGASGANVLTF.

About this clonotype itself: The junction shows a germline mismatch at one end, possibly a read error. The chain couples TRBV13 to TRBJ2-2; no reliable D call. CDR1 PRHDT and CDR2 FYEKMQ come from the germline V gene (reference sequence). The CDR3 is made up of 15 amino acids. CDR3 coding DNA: TGTGCCAGCACCTTACGGCAACGGGTCACCGGGGAGCTGTTTTTT. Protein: CASTLRQRVTGELFF. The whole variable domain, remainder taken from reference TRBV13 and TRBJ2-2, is AAGVIQSPRHLIKEKRETATLKCYPIPRHDTVYWYQQGPGQDPQFLISFYEKMQSDKGSIPDRFSAQQFSDYHSELNMSSLELGDSALYFCASTLRQRVTGELFFGEGSRLTVL.

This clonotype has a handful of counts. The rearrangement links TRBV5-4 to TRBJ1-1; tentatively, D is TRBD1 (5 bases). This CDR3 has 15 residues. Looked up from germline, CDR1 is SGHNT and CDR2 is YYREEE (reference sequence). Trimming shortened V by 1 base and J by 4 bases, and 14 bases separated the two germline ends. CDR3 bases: TGTGCCAGCAGCTTGTGGGGGTCCACGGGCACTGAAGCTTTCTTT. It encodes CASSLWGSTGTEAFF.

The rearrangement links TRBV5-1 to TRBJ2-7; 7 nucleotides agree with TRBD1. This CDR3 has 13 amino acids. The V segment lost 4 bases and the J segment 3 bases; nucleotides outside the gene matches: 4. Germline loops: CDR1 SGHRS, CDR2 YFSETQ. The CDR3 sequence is CASSTGVRYEQYF. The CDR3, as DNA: TGCGCCAGCAGCACAGGGGTCCGCTACGAGCAGTACTTC.

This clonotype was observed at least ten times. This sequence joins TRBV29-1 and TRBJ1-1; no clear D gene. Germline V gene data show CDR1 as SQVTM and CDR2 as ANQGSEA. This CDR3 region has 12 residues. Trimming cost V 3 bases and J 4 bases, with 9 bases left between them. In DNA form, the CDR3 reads TGCAGCGTTGACAGTGCCTTCACTGAAGCTTTCTTT. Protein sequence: CSVDSAFTEAFF.